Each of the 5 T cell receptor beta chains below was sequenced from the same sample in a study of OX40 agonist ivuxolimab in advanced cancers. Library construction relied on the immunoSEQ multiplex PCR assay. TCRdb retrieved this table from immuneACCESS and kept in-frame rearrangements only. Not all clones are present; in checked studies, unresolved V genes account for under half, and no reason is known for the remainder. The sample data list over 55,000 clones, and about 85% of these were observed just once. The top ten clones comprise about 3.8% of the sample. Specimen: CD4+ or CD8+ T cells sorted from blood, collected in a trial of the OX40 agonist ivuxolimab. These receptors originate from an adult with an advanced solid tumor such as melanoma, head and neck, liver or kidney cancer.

Here the CDR3 DNA reads TGTGCCATCAGTGAGTCGACTCCACAGGGTTCGAGGAACACTGAAGCTTTCTTT. This encodes CAISESTPQGSRNTEAFF. V is TRBV10-3 and J is TRBJ1-1, with D possibly matching TRBD1 (6 bases). Germline lookup yields CDR1 ENHRY and CDR2 SYGVKD. Trimming shortened V by 0 bases and J by 1 base, and 18 bases separated the two germline ends. The CDR3 spans 18 residues.

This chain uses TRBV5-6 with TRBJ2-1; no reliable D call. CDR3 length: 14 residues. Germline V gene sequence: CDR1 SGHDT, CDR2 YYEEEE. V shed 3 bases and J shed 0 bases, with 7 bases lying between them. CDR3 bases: TGTGCCAGCAGCTCCCCGAGCTCCTACAATGAGCAGTTCTTC. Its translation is CASSSPSSYNEQFF.

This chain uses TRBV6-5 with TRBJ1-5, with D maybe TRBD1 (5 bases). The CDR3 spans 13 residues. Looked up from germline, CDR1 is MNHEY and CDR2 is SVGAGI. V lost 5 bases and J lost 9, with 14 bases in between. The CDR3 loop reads CASSGLTQGPQHF. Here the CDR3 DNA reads TGTGCCAGCAGTGGACTAACGCAGGGGCCCCAGCATTTT.

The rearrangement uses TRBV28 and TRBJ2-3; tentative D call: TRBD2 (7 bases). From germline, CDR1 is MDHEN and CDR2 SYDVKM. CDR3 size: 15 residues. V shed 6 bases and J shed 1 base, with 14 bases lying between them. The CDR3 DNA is TGTGCCAGCAGAGGGGGGGGCCAGGGCACAGATACGCAGTATTTT. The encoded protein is CASRGGGQGTDTQYF.

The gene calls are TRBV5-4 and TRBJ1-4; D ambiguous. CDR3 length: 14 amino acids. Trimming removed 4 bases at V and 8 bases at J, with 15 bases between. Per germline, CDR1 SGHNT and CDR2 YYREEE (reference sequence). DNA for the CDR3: TGTGCCAGCAGCCATGCCGGGCAGGACGAAAAACTGTTTTTT. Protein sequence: CASSHAGQDEKLFF.